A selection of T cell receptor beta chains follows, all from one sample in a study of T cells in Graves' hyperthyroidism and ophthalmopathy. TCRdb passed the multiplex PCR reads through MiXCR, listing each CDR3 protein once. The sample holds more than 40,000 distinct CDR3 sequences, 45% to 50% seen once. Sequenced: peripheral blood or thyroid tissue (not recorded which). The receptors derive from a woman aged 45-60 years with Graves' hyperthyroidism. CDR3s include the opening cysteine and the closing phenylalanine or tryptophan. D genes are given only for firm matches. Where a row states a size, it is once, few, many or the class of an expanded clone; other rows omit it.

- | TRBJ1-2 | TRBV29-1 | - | TGCAGCTACTCAGGGCTCGCTAACTATGGCTACACCTTC | CSYSGLANYGYTF
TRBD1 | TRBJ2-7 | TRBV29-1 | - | TGCAGCGTTTGGACGACAGGGGGCGAGCAGTACTTC | CSVWTTGGEQYF
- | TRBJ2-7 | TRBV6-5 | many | TGTGCCAGCAGTTACTCCCCGGGGCTTGCTCCCTACGAGCAGTACTTC | CASSYSPGLAPYEQYF
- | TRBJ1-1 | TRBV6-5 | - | TGTGCCAGCACCCCGTTGGGGAACACTGAAGCTTTCTTT | CASTPLGNTEAFF
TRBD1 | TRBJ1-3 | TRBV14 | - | TGTGCCAGCAGCCAACATCGGACAGGACTTACTCCTGGAAACACCATATATTTT | CASSQHRTGLTPGNTIYF
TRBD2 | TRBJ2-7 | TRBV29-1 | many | TGCAGCGTTGAAGATAGCGGGAGAGGGGGGTACGAGCAGTACTTC | CSVEDSGRGGYEQYF
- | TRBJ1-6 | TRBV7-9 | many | TGTGCCAGCAGCTTAGGGGCTTCACCCCTCCACTTT | CASSLGASPLHF
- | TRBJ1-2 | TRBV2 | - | TGTGCCAGCAGTGACCGACGTCTGGGCTACACCTTC | CASSDRRLGYTF
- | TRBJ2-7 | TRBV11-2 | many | TGTGCCAGCAGCTTAGGTCTAGGCCCCTACGAGCAGTACTTC | CASSLGLGPYEQYF
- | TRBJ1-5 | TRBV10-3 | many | TGTGCCGCCAAACCCGGGAATACCAACAATCAGCCCCAGCATTTT | CAAKPGNTNNQPQHF
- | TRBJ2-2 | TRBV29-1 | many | TGCAGCGTTGATCTCCAGGGGAACACCGGGGAGCTGTTTTTT | CSVDLQGNTGELFF
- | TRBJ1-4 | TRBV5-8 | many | TGTGCCAGCAGCTTGAATGGCAGGGGCCAGAATGAAAAACTGTTTTTT | CASSLNGRGQNEKLFF
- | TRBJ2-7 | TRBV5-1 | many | TGCGCCAGCAGCTTGGCCTCGACAGGCCTCTACGAGCAGTACTTC | CASSLASTGLYEQYF
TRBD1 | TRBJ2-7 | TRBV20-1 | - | TGCAGTGCTCCTCCTCGGGACAGGGTACGATCCTACGAGCAGTACTTC | CSAPPRDRVRSYEQYF
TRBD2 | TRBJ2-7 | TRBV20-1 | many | TGCAGTGCTAGAGAACCCCGGGGGGCCTACGAGCAGTACTTC | CSAREPRGAYEQYF
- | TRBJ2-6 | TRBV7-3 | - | TGTGCCAGCAGCTTCTTCCCCAGGGCTGGGGCCAACGTCCTGACTTTC | CASSFFPRAGANVLTF
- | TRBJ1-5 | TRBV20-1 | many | TGCAGTGCTAGGAGAGGGGTCCATCAGCCCCAGCATTTT | CSARRGVHQPQHF
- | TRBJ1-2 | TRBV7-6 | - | TGTGCCAGCAGCGCCGGGTCAAACTATGGCTACACCTTC | CASSAGSNYGYTF
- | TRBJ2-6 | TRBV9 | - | TGTGCCAGCAGCGTAGGCTTAGGGGTCAACGTCCTGACTTTC | CASSVGLGVNVLTF
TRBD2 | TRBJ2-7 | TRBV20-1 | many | TGCAGTGCTAGCCATAGCGGGAGTAACCTCTACGAGCAGTACTTC | CSASHSGSNLYEQYF
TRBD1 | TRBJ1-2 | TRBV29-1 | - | TGCAGCGTTGGGGGGACAGGGGACGGCTATGGCTACACCTTC | CSVGGTGDGYGYTF
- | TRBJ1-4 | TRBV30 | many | TGTGCCTGGAGTGGGACAGAAAAACTGTTTTTT | CAWSGTEKLFF
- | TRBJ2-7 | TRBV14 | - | TGTGCCAGCAGCCAAGATGGCAGGGTCAGCGAGCAGTACTTC | CASSQDGRVSEQYF
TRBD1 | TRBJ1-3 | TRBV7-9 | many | TGTGCCAGCAGCTCATTCCGGGGACAGAGCTCTGGAAACACCATATATTTT | CASSSFRGQSSGNTIYF
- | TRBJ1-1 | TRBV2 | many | TGTGCCAGCAGAGGTATAGGGGGCACTGAAGCTTTCTTT | CASRGIGGTEAFF
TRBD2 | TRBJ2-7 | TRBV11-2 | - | TGTGCCAGCACCACGGCGGGAGTGGAGCAGTACTTC | CASTTAGVEQYF